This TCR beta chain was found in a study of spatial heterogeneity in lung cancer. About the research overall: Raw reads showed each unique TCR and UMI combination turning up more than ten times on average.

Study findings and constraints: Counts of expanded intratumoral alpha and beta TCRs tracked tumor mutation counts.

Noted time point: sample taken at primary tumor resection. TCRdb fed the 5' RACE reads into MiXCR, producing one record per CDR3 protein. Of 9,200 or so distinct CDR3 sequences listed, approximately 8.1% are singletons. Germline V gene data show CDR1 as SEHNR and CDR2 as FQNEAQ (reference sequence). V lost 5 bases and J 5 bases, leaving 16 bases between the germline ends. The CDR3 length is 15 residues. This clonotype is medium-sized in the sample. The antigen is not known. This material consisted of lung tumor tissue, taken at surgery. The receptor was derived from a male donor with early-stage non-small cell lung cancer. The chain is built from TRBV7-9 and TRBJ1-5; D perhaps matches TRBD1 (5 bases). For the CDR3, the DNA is TGTGCCAGCAGCCCTACTACCTCGGGGGATCAGCCCCAGCATTTT. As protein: CASSPTTSGDQPQHF.